This paragraph covers one T cell receptor beta chain sequence. Its specificity is not known. These data belong to a study of cytomegalovirus exposure and HLA in healthy donors. Overall study results and limits: It was reportedly the case that the classifier diagnosed cytomegalovirus status with high specificity and sensitivity. TRBV6-2, TRBV6-3 and some other V segments were unresolvable in 87-base-pair reads. The authors later linked a missense DCLRE1C variant to TCR beta V- and J-gene trimming. A later analysis found most CMV-associated TCR beta chains apparently HLA-restricted.

The PCR made use of 60 Vbeta and 13 Jbeta primers. The protocol was immunoSEQ multiplex PCR, while the TCRdb copy is restricted to in-frame clones and leaves out a portion. The sample has approximately 140,000 clones, more than 75% seen once. The CDR3 contains 16 residues. Germline V CDR1 and CDR2: MNHEY, SVGAGI. Trimming removed 0 bases at V and 2 bases at J, with 11 bases between. This sequence was found in a human donor in good health. Source material: PBMCs. The chain has TRBV6-5 and TRBJ1-3; D remains unclear. CDR3 sequence reads: CASSYSPDPPGNTIYF. The CDR3, as DNA: TGTGCCAGCAGTTACTCGCCAGATCCCCCTGGAAACACCATATATTTT.